A single sample is the source of the 4 T cell receptor beta chains below, sequenced in a study of shared clonotypes between healthy human individuals. This table comes from immunoSEQ multiplex PCR, and its TCRdb copy is limited to in-frame clones, with some not included. Of approximately 1.5 million clones in the sample, 97% to 99% are singletons; the top ten hold approximately 0.4%. Sequenced input: naive CD4+ T cells sorted from blood. Subset described: CD45RA+ positively selected. These receptors all come from a man aged 30-40 years in good health.

This clone has just one count. V usage is TRBV5-1 and J usage is TRBJ2-5; TRBD2 matches at 11 bases. CDR1 and CDR2 (germline): SGHRS, YFSETQ. The CDR3 consists of 15 residues. V lost 5 bases, J lost 5 bases, and 8 bases stayed unmatched. The CDR3 coding sequence is TGCGCCAGCAGGAGCCAACTAGCGGGAGACGAGACCCAGTACTTC. This encodes CASRSQLAGDETQYF.

The chain uses TRBV15 and TRBJ1-3; D is perhaps TRBD1 (6 bases). Trimming pared 2 bases from V and 2 bases from J, leaving 13 bases between. The CDR3 extends over 16 amino acids. The germline V gene encodes CDR1 LNHNV and CDR2 YYDKDF (reference sequence). CDR3 sequence (DNA): TGTGCCACCAGCAGATATACCCGGGACACTGGAAACACCATATATTTT. Protein: CATSRYTRDTGNTIYF.

V usage is TRBV5-1 and J usage is TRBJ1-1, with D possibly matching TRBD1 (5 bases). Trimming stripped 3 bases from V and 3 bases from J, with 15 bases between. The CDR3 has 15 residues. The germline V gene has CDR1 SGHRS and CDR2 YFSETQ. The CDR3 sequence: CASSSRWGRDTEAFF. The CDR3, as DNA: TGCGCCAGCAGCTCGCGATGGGGCCGGGACACTGAAGCTTTCTTT.

The table lists this clone with a count of one. The chain employs TRBV6-1 and TRBJ2-3; D is uncertain. Germline CDR1 MNHNS, CDR2 SASEGT. The V and J ends lost 6 bases and 3 bases respectively, with 13 bases between them. The CDR3 extends over 14 amino acids. The CDR3 reads CASSVEHATDTQYF. The CDR3 region has the DNA TGTGCCAGCAGCGTTGAGCATGCGACAGATACGCAGTATTTT.